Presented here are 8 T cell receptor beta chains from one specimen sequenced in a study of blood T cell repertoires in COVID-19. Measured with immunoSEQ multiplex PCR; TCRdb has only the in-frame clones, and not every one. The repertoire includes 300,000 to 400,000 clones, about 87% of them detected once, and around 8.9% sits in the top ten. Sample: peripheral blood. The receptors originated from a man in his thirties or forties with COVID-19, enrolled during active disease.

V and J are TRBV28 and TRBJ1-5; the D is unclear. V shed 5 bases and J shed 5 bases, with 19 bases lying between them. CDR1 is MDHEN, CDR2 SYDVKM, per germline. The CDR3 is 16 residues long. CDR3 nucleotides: TGTGCCAGCAGTCCCCGCGGGTCCGGGCTCCATCAGCCCCAGCATTTT. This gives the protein CASSPRGSGLHQPQHF.

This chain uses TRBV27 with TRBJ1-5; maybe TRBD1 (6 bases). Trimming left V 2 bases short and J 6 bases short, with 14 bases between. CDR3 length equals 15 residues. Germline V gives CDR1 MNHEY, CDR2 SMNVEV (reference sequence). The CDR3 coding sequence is TGTGCCAGCAGTTTAAGGGGGGGGGCGGGTCAGCCCCAGCATTTT. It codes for CASSLRGGAGQPQHF.

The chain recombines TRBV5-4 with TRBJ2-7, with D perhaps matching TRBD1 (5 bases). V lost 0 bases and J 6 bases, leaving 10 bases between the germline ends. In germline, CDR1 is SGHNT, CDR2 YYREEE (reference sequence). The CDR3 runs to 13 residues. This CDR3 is CASSLVQGTEQYF. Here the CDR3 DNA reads TGTGCCAGCAGCTTGGTTCAGGGCACCGAGCAGTACTTC.

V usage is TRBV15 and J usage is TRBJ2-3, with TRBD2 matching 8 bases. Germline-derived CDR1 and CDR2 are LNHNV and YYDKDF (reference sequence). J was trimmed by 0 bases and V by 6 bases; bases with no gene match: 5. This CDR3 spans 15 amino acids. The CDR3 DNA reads TGTGCCACCAGGTTTCAGCGGGAGAGCACAGATACGCAGTATTTT. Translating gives CATRFQRESTDTQYF.

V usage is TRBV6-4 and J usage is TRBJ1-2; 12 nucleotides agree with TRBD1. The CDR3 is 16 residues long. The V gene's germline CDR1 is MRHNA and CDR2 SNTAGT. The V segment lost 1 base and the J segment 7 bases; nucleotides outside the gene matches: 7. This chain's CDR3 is CASSDLPGQGARGYTF. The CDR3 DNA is TGTGCCAGCAGTGACTTACCGGGACAGGGGGCGCGTGGCTACACCTTC.

CDR3 in amino acids: CATSELRAGETQYF. In nucleotides, the CDR3 is TGTGCCACCAGCGAATTGAGGGCCGGGGAGACCCAGTACTTC. The chain couples TRBV15 to TRBJ2-5; D is possibly TRBD2 (5 bases). With 5 bases removed from V and 5 bases from J, the gap between germline ends came to 15 bases. CDR1 and CDR2 from the germline V gene are LNHNV and YYDKDF (reference sequence). The CDR3 sequence is 14 residues long.

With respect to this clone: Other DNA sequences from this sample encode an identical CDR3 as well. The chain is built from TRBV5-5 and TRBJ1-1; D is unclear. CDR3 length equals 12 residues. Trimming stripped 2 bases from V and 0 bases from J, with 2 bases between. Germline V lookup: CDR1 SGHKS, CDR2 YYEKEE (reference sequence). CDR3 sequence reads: CASSFMNTEAFF. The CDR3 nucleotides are TGTGCCAGCAGCTTTATGAACACTGAAGCTTTCTTT.

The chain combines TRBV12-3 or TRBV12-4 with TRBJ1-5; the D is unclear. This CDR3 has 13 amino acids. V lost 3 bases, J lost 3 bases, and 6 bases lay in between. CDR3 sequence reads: CASSFPYNQPQHF. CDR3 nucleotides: TGTGCCAGCAGTTTTCCGTACAATCAGCCCCAGCATTTT.